Listed below are T cell receptor beta chains from one sample, sequenced in a study of shared clonotypes between healthy human individuals. TCRdb's table, derived via immunoSEQ multiplex PCR, lists solely in-frame clones and lacks some. The table records roughly 890,000 clones, more than 85% of them present only once. Sequencing was performed on naive CD8+ T cells sorted from blood. The source of these receptors is a young man in good health. CDR3s include the opening cysteine and the closing phenylalanine or tryptophan. Fields, in order: clone size, V gene, D gene, J gene, CDR3 DNA, CDR3 protein. D genes are given only for firm matches. Size tells how often a clone was seen (once, few, many) or the class of an expanded clone, and some rows leave it out.

-	TRBV7-9	-	TRBJ2-3	TGTGCCAGCAGCCCCACGGCTAGTACGGATACGCAGTATTTT	CASSPTASTDTQYF
-	TRBV7-9	-	TRBJ1-3	TGTGCCAGCAGCCTCATTGGGACATCGCGTGGAAACACCATATATTTT	CASSLIGTSRGNTIYF
-	TRBV9	TRBD2	TRBJ2-1	TGTGCCAGCAGCGGGGGGACTAGCGGGACCCAAAATGAGCAGTTCTTC	CASSGGTSGTQNEQFF
-	TRBV19	TRBD1	TRBJ2-2	TGTGCCATCCGAACAGGGGGCCACCTCACCGGGGAGCTGTTTTTT	CAIRTGGHLTGELFF
-	TRBV28	-	TRBJ1-1	TGTGCCAGCAGCGGACTGAATTGGGCTTTCTTT	CASSGLNWAFF
-	TRBV6-4	TRBD2	TRBJ2-3	TGTGCCAGCAAGGGTACTAGCGGGTCTAGCACAGATACGCAGTATTTT	CASKGTSGSSTDTQYF
-	TRBV12-5	-	TRBJ2-7	TGTGCTAGTTCGCACCGAAAAATAAGCAGCTACGAGCAGTACTTC	CASSHRKISSYEQYF
-	TRBV28	-	TRBJ1-5	TGTGCCAGCAGTACGGGCCGAATGGCGGGATTCAATCAGCCCCAGCATTTT	CASSTGRMAGFNQPQHF
-	TRBV5-1	TRBD1	TRBJ2-2	TGCGCCACCTCTCTATACGGACAGGGGGCCGTCACCGGGGAGCTGTTTTTT	CATSLYGQGAVTGELFF
-	TRBV6-5	-	TRBJ1-2	TGTGCCACCATTAAGGGGAGCTATGGCTACACCTTC	CATIKGSYGYTF
-	TRBV4-3	TRBD1	TRBJ1-1	TGCGCCAGCAGCCAGGACAGGTTGGGAAACACTGAAGCTTTCTTT	CASSQDRLGNTEAFF
once	TRBV9	TRBD2	TRBJ2-1	TGTGCCAGCAGCGTAGAGTGGCGCGGGAGCTACAATGAGCAGTTCTTC	CASSVEWRGSYNEQFF
-	TRBV29-1	-	TRBJ2-2	TGCAGCGCCCCATCGAGGACCGGGGAGCTGTTTTTT	CSAPSRTGELFF
-	TRBV5-1	-	TRBJ2-7	TGCGCCAGCAGCTCCCTCGTCGGCGGCCCCAACCCCTACGAGCAGTACTTC	CASSSLVGGPNPYEQYF
-	TRBV9	TRBD2	TRBJ2-7	TGTGCCAGCAGCGCGGCGGGAGTAGGGTACGAGCAGTACTTC	CASSAAGVGYEQYF
-	TRBV6-5	TRBD1	TRBJ1-1	TGTGCCAGCAGGACAGGGGGCCGTTTGGACACTGAAGCTTTCTTT	CASRTGGRLDTEAFF
few	TRBV6-5	-	TRBJ2-3	TGTGCCACCGGGGACTCCCTATTCACAGATACGCAGTATTTT	CATGDSLFTDTQYF
once	TRBV11-2	-	TRBJ2-1	TGTGCCAGCACCCACCCCGGAGGCGACAATGAGCAGTTCTTC	CASTHPGGDNEQFF
once	TRBV12-5	TRBD1	TRBJ2-3	TGTGCTAGTGGTCCCGGGACAGGGGGAGGTACGCAGTATTTT	CASGPGTGGGTQYF
few	TRBV7-2	-	TRBJ2-5	TGTGCCAGCAGCTTAAACAGGGAAGAGACCCAGTACTTC	CASSLNREETQYF
-	TRBV5-1	TRBD1	TRBJ1-2	TGCGCCAGCAGCTTGGGGACAGGGGCTGCCTATGGCTACACCTTC	CASSLGTGAAYGYTF
-	TRBV30	-	TRBJ1-4	TGTGCCTGGAGTGTAGGCGGACAGTCAAAGGCCACAACTAATGAAAAACTGTTTTTT	CAWSVGGQSKATTNEKLFF